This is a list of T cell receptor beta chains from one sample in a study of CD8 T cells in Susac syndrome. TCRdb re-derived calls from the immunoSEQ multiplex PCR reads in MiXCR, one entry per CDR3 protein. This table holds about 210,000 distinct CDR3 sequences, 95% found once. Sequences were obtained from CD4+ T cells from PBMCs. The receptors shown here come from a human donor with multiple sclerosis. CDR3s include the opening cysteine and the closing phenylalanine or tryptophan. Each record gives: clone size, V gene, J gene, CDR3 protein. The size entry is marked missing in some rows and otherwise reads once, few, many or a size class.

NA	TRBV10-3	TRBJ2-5	CAIKTSGGARETQYF
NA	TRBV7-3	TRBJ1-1	CASSLTPRTEAFF
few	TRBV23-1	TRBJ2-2	CASSPRAKLFF
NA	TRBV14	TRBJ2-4	CASSQGQVGAKNIQYF
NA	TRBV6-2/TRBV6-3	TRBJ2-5	CASSSPYRGSETQYF
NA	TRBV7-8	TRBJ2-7	CASSLVGPDYEQYF
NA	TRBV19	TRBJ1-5	CASSIGPHAPNQPQHF
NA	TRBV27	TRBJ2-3	CASISTNTDTQYF
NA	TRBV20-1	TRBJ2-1	CSARTGLADSYNEQFF
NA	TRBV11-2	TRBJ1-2	CASSPYGRYGYTF
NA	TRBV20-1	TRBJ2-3	CSARDWGTPANTDTQYF
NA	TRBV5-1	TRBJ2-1	CASRTFSRGHEQFF
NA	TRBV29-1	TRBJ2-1	CSATSRVGTYNEQFF
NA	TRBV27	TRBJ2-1	CASSLKRRGGEQFF
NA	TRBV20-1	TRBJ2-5	CSARWSREETQYF
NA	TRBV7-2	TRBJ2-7	CASSPRGLGSTGITGEQYF
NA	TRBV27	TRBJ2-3	CASSPKFVPDTQYF
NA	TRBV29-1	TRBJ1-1	CSVLLGVNTEAFF
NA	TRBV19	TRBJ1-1	CASSILGQGSEAFF
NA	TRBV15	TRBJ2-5	CATSRPGGHGKGETQYF
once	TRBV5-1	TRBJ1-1	CASSLEGRQGSTEAFF
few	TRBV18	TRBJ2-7	CASSPQGSYEQYF
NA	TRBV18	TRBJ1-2	CASSPLEGYGYTF
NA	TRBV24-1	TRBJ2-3	CATSPGGPGDTQYF
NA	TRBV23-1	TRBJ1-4	CASSPNKEKLFF
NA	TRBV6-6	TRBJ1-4	CASSAPGRNEKLFF
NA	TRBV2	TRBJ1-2	CASHERIGYTF
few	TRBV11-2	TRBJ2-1	CASSSYPEQFF
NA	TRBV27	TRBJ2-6	CASSHRGRAGANVLTF
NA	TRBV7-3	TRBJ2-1	CASSPRGQREYPYNEQFF
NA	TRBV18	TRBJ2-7	CASSPAGTYEQYF
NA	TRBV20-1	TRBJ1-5	CSANRGNQPQHF
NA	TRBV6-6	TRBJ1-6	CASDNGRAANSPLHF
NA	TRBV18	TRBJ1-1	CASSPQHLNTEAFF
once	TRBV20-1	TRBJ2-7	CSARVASGWNYEQYF
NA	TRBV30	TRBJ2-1	CAWSVGASGSLNEQFF
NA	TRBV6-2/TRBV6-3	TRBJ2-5	CASSPSWGQETQYF
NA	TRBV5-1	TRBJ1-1	CASSFQGAQGTEAFF
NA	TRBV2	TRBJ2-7	CAIRRDPWEQYF
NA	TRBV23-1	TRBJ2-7	CASKSHRVVGYEQYF
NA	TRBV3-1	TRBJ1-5	CASSKGSNSNQPQHF
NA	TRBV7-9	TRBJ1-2	CASSLAWEFGYTF
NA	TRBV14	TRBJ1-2	CASSQDGRSSSGYTF
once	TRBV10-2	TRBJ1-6	CASSDQGSSYNSPLHF
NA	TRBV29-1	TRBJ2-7	CSVETWRTEQYF
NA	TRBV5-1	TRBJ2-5	CASKEGDQETQYF
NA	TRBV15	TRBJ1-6	CATSKGTDNSPLHF
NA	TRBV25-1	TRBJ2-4	CASSSTGGAGNIQYF
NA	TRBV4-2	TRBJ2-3	CASSQGGGSGSSDTQYF
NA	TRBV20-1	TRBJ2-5	CSARGGGSVETQYF
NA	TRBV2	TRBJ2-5	CASSGLAVFETQYF
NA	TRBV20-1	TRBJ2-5	CSARKLAQETQYF
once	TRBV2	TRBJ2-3	CASRWGRLAGDVRGTQYF